Each of the 22 T cell receptor beta chains below was sequenced from the same sample in a study of blood T cell repertoires in COVID-19. Clones were read by immunoSEQ multiplex PCR, and TCRdb kept only the in-frame ones, dropping some. The sample lists around 86,000 clones; roughly 84% were seen once. The specimen was peripheral blood. The source of these receptors is a human donor in a cohort sampled during active COVID-19.

The chain joins TRBV6-5 to TRBJ2-5; D not resolved. The germline V gene encodes CDR1 MNHEY and CDR2 SVGAGI. The CDR3 has 12 residues. V lost 5 bases and J lost 2, with 6 bases in between. The CDR3 sequence is CASSPNQETQYF. The CDR3 bases are TGTGCCAGCAGTCCCAATCAAGAGACCCAGTACTTC.

This chain joins TRBV7-9 and TRBJ2-2; possibly TRBD1 for D (5 bases). From germline, CDR1 is SEHNR and CDR2 FQNEAQ (reference sequence). The CDR3 runs to 16 residues. V lost 4 bases to trimming and J lost 1 base, with 13 bases between them. The CDR3 DNA reads TGTGCCAGCAGCTCTCCTCGGCAGGGGAACACCGGGGAGCTGTTTTTT. This translates into CASSSPRQGNTGELFF.

This rearrangement joins TRBV4-2 to TRBJ2-1, with D tentatively TRBD2 (6 bases). V gave up 4 bases and J gave up 9 bases, with 13 bases separating them. Per germline, CDR1 LGHNA and CDR2 YNFKEQ. The CDR3 consists of 13 residues. CDR3 in amino acids: CASSPPQGGEQFF. The CDR3 DNA is TGTGCCAGCAGCCCTCCGCAGGGAGGTGAGCAGTTCTTC.

On this clone itself: Other DNA sequences in the sample encode the same CDR3. The J gene is TRBJ2-7, the V gene TRBV19; 7 bases agree with TRBD2. V shed 5 bases and J 1 base; nucleotides not matched to a gene: 8. The germline V gene has CDR1 LNHDA and CDR2 SQIVND (reference sequence). CDR3 length equals 15 residues. CDR3 region: CASSAGTTLSYEQYF. The CDR3 nucleotides are TGTGCCAGTAGTGCCGGGACTACCTTATCCTACGAGCAGTACTTC.

V is TRBV10-3 and J is TRBJ2-1; TRBD2 might be the D (7 bases). The CDR3 runs 14 residues. The ends were cut back, 2 bases at V and 8 bases at J, with 13 bases in the middle. CDR1 ENHRY and CDR2 SYGVKD come from the germline V gene. CDR3 sequence (DNA): TGTGCCATCAGTGAGGAGGGAGGGGGGGATGAGCAGTTCTTC. The encoded protein is CAISEEGGGDEQFF.

J is TRBJ1-6 and V is TRBV3-1 (or the pseudogene TRBV3-2), with D hard to call. The CDR3 contains 15 residues. The V gene's germline CDR1 is LGHDT and CDR2 YNNKEL (reference sequence). Trimming removed 1 base at V and 8 bases at J, with 12 bases between. This CDR3 is CASSQGWAKDSPLHF. The DNA for the CDR3 is TGTGCCAGCAGCCAAGGATGGGCCAAGGATTCACCCCTCCACTTT.

The DNA of the CDR3 is TGTGCCAGCAGTTCAAACAGGGGGAAATCACCCCTCCACTTT. Its protein is CASSSNRGKSPLHF. The chain combines TRBV27 with TRBJ1-6; 8 bases are a match to TRBD1. The CDR3 spans 14 residues. Germline loops: CDR1 MNHEY, CDR2 SMNVEV (reference sequence). Unmatched junction bases numbered 6, after V lost 4 bases and J lost 10 bases.

The V call is TRBV7-6, the J call TRBJ1-6; possibly TRBD1 for D (5 bases). Germline V gene sequence: CDR1 SGHVS, CDR2 FNYEAQ. The CDR3 is 15 amino acids. The V end lost 1 base, the J end lost 8 bases, and 12 bases lay between the germline ends. In DNA, the CDR3 is TGTGCCAGCAGCTTAGGTCTGGGGCTGGATTCACCCCTCCACTTT. This encodes CASSLGLGLDSPLHF.

The chain links TRBV9 to TRBJ1-1; D may be TRBD1 (5 bases). The V gene's germline CDR1 is SGDLS and CDR2 YYNGEE. The CDR3 covers 16 residues. The ends were cut back, 4 bases at V and 5 bases at J, with 21 bases in the middle. CDR3 residues: CASSIRGGQVITEAFF. For the CDR3, the DNA is TGTGCCAGCAGCATTAGGGGTGGGCAGGTAATAACTGAAGCTTTCTTT.

As to this clone: Additional DNA sequences in this sample encode the identical CDR3. This chain joins TRBV5-1 and TRBJ1-1; 9 nucleotides line up with TRBD1. The CDR3 is 15 amino acids. The V gene end was trimmed by 4 bases and the J gene end by 0 bases; junction bases not matched to a gene: 4. The germline CDR1 and CDR2 sequences are SGHRS and YFSETQ. This CDR3 reads CASSPGTGMNTEAFF. In DNA, the CDR3 is TGCGCCAGCAGCCCTGGGACAGGGATGAACACTGAAGCTTTCTTT.

The V and J genes are TRBV4-2 and TRBJ2-3; 11 nucleotides align to TRBD2. Germline values: CDR1 LGHNA, CDR2 YNFKEQ. V shed 0 bases, J shed 6 bases, and the junction held 8 bases outside the gene matches. This CDR3 is built from 17 residues. DNA for the CDR3: TGTGCCAGCAGCCAAGATAGTAGCGGGGGGGCAGGGGATACGCAGTATTTT. The encoded protein is CASSQDSSGGAGDTQYF.

The V and J genes are TRBV6-1 and TRBJ2-5, with D perhaps TRBD2 (6 bases). V was clipped by 2 bases and J by 4 bases, with 14 bases between them. The CDR3 spans 15 residues. CDR1 is MNHNS and CDR2 is SASEGT in the germline V gene. The CDR3 is CASSERWGGGETQYF. CDR3 coding DNA: TGTGCCAGCAGTGAACGGTGGGGAGGTGGAGAGACCCAGTACTTC.

V gene TRBV4-2 combines with J gene TRBJ1-2; D might be TRBD1 (5 bases). V shed 1 base and J shed 4 bases, with 16 bases lying between them. This CDR3 has 16 residues. Germline CDR1 and CDR2: LGHNA and YNFKEQ. In DNA form, the CDR3 reads TGTGCCAGCAGCCAAGTCGGGCAGGGAGGACTCTATGGCTACACCTTC. Translated, it gives CASSQVGQGGLYGYTF.

This chain connects TRBV18 to TRBJ2-3; D might be TRBD2 (6 bases). This CDR3 comprises 16 residues. Germline-derived CDR1 and CDR2 are KGHSH and LQKENI. V shed 0 bases and J shed 4 bases, with 14 bases lying between them. CDR3 in amino acids: CASSPPQVAAPDTQYF. In DNA form, the CDR3 reads TGTGCCAGCTCACCACCGCAGGTAGCGGCTCCAGATACGCAGTATTTT.

The chain recombines TRBV5-1 with TRBJ2-6, with D perhaps matching TRBD2 (6 bases). The germline V gene has CDR1 SGHRS and CDR2 YFSETQ. V was clipped by 4 bases and J by 3 bases, with 8 bases between them. This CDR3 comprises 14 residues. The CDR3 nucleotides are TGCGCCAGCAGCCAGGGAGGTGGGGCCAACGTCCTGACTTTC. Translated, it gives CASSQGGGANVLTF.

The genes are TRBV5-5 and TRBJ1-2, with 9 bases matching TRBD1. CDR1 is SGHKS and CDR2 is YYEKEE in the germline V gene (reference sequence). The CDR3 contains 14 residues. J lost 8 bases, V lost 2 bases, and 7 bases had no gene match. The CDR3 sequence: CASSFSGTGLGYTF. The DNA of the CDR3 is TGTGCCAGCAGCTTTTCTGGGACAGGGCTGGGCTACACCTTC. Full variable domain (remainder filled in from reference TRBV5-5 and TRBJ1-2): DAGVTQSPTHLIKTRGQQVTLRCSPISGHKSVSWYQQVLGQGPQFIFQYYEKEERGRGNFPDRFSARQFPNYSSELNVNALLLGDSALYLCASSFSGTGLGYTFGSGTRLTVV.

The gene calls are TRBV5-4 and TRBJ2-7; the D gene is possibly TRBD2 (6 bases). Per germline, CDR1 SGHNT and CDR2 YYREEE (reference sequence). The V end was cut by 4 bases, the J end by 2 bases, with 16 bases between. The CDR3 has 15 residues. The CDR3 DNA is TGTGCCAGCAGCCCGGAGTCAGGGACTCCCTACGAGCAGTACTTC. Amino acid sequence: CASSPESGTPYEQYF.

The chain combines TRBV9 with TRBJ2-4; possible D gene TRBD2, 6 bases. V lost 3 bases and J 15 bases, leaving 22 bases between the germline ends. This CDR3 is built from 14 residues. CDR1 and CDR2 from the germline V gene are SGDLS and YYNGEE. The CDR3 region is CASSATGTGAWRYF. The CDR3 DNA reads TGTGCCAGCAGCGCAACCGGGACGGGAGCATGGCGGTACTTC. Drawing the rest from reference TRBV9 and TRBJ2-4, the complete variable domain is DSGVTQTPKHLITATGQRVTLRCSPRSGDLSVYWYQQSLDQGLQFLIQYYNGEERAKGNILERFSAQQFPDLHSELNLSSLELGDSALYFCASSATGTGAWRYFGAGTRLSVL.

This clone was recorded once. This chain joins TRBV6-5 and TRBJ1-2, with a tentative D call TRBD1 (5 bases). V was clipped by 8 bases and J by 8 bases, with 12 bases between them. This CDR3 has 11 residues. CDR1 and CDR2 from the germline V gene are MNHEY and SVGAGI. The CDR3 loop is CASLAGGGYTF. CDR3 nucleotides: TGTGCCAGCCTGGCTGGGGGGGGCTACACCTTC.

This clone was observed once. The chain links TRBV24-1 to TRBJ1-5, with D uncertain. Germline assignment: CDR1 KGHDR and CDR2 SFDVKD. V lost 6 bases and J 7 bases, leaving 15 bases between the germline ends. The CDR3 totals 14 residues. The CDR3 nucleotides are TGTGCCACCAGTCCCGCTAAGGGAGGGCAGCCCCAGCATTTT. It encodes CATSPAKGGQPQHF.

The chain joins TRBV11-2 to TRBJ2-3; 9 bases line up with TRBD2. The trim removed 5 bases at V and 7 bases at J, leaving 10 bases unmatched. This CDR3 has 15 amino acids. The germline gives CDR1 SGHAT, CDR2 FQNNGV. CDR3 coding DNA: TGTGCCAGCAGCGTGGGGGCTAGCGGGACTTATACGCAGTATTTT. This sequence encodes CASSVGASGTYTQYF. Looking up the rest from reference TRBV11-2 and TRBJ2-3 gives the full variable domain: EAGVAQSPRYKIIEKRQSVAFWCNPISGHATLYWYQQILGQGPKLLIQFQNNGVVDDSQLPKDRFSAERLKGVDSTLKIQPAKLEDSAVYLCASSVGASGTYTQYFGPGTRLTVL.

J is TRBJ2-3 and V is TRBV28, with TRBD2 matching over 10 bases. Trimming took 2 bases from V and 3 from J; bases not matched to a gene: 11. The CDR3 contains 18 residues. Germline CDR1 and CDR2: MDHEN and SYDVKM. The CDR3 sequence is CASSLNLAGDGGTDTQYF. The CDR3 DNA is TGTGCCAGCAGTTTAAACCTAGCGGGAGATGGGGGGACAGATACGCAGTATTTT.